This entry lists 26 T cell receptor beta chains sequenced from one sample in a study of blood T cell repertoires in COVID-19. TCRdb's table, derived via immunoSEQ multiplex PCR, lists solely in-frame clones and lacks some. The sample lists about 240,000 clones, about 88% occurring once. What was sequenced was peripheral blood. All receptors come from a woman aged 45 to 65 with COVID-19, enrolled during active disease.

The sample holds one count of this clone. The V and J genes are TRBV2 and TRBJ1-2; D possibly corresponds to TRBD1 (6 bases). Germline V gene sequence: CDR1 SNHLY, CDR2 FYNNEI. The CDR3 length is 14 residues. Trimming removed 0 bases from V and 5 bases from J, with 10 bases in between. As DNA, the CDR3 is TGTGCCAGCAGTGAAGCAAAGGGGGGGTATGGCTACACCTTC. Translating gives CASSEAKGGYGYTF.

The chain joins TRBV7-8 to TRBJ2-7, with 9 bases matching TRBD1. CDR3 size: 16 residues. CDR1 SGHVS and CDR2 FQNEAQ come from the germline V gene. The V segment lost 3 bases and the J segment 5 bases; nucleotides outside the gene matches: 11. CDR3 nucleotide sequence: TGTGCCAGCAGCTTGTCATGGACAGGGGTAGGCCACGAGCAGTACTTC. Translating it yields CASSLSWTGVGHEQYF.

CDR3 DNA sequence: TGTGCCAGCAGCTTAGGGAGGACCCTTGGCAATGAGCAGTTCTTC. Encoded protein: CASSLGRTLGNEQFF. The rearrangement uses TRBV5-4 and TRBJ2-1; D perhaps matches TRBD2 (6 bases). The CDR3 is 15 residues long. Germline values: CDR1 SGHNT, CDR2 YYREEE (reference sequence). Trimming pared 2 bases from V and 6 bases from J, leaving 15 bases between.

The J gene is TRBJ2-1, the V gene TRBV6-2 or TRBV6-3, with 10 bases that match TRBD2. Germline assignment: CDR1 MNHEY and CDR2 SVGEGT. This CDR3 is built from 17 residues. V dropped 2 bases and J dropped 7; count of bases not matched to a gene: 11. The CDR3: CASSYVGLAGALNEQFF. The CDR3 DNA reads as TGTGCCAGCAGTTACGTAGGGCTAGCGGGGGCCTTAAATGAGCAGTTCTTC.

This clone was found a few times. This chain connects TRBV5-1 to TRBJ1-5; 9 nucleotides match TRBD1. CDR3 length equals 16 residues. Germline CDR1 and CDR2: SGHRS and YFSETQ. J gave up 5 bases and V 2 bases, and 8 bases lay outside the gene matches. This CDR3 is CASSLIPGQGYQPQHF. DNA of the CDR3: TGCGCCAGCAGCTTAATACCGGGACAGGGCTATCAGCCCCAGCATTTT.

J is TRBJ2-1 and V is TRBV5-1; TRBD2 matches at 15 bases. Germline trimming cut 4 bases from V and 8 bases from J; bases unmatched to any gene: 16. The CDR3 spans 19 residues. Germline V CDR1 and CDR2: SGHRS, YFSETQ. The CDR3 protein is CASSPRGLAGGEKKYEQFF. The CDR3 nucleotides are TGCGCCAGCAGCCCCCGAGGACTAGCGGGGGGGGAGAAGAAGTATGAGCAGTTCTTC.

The chain combines TRBV7-9 with TRBJ2-1; D is possibly TRBD1 (6 bases). The V end was cut by 3 bases, the J end by 8 bases, with 20 bases between. This CDR3 has 16 amino acids. CDR1 and CDR2 (germline): SEHNR, FQNEAQ (reference sequence). In DNA, the CDR3 is TGTGCCAGCAGCTTCCTTAGACAGGTCCCTTACGATGAGCAGTTCTTC. Translating gives CASSFLRQVPYDEQFF. The entire variable domain, with the rest obtained from reference TRBV7-9 and TRBJ2-1, is as follows: DTGVSQNPRHKITKRGQNVTFRCDPISEHNRLYWYRQTLGQGPEFLTYFQNEAQLEKSRLLSDRFSAERPKGSFSTLEIQRTEQGDSAMYLCASSFLRQVPYDEQFFGPGTRLTVL.

The genes are TRBV28 and TRBJ1-5; D is possibly TRBD1 (6 bases). CDR1 MDHEN and CDR2 SYDVKM come from the germline V gene. The CDR3 is 14 residues long. V was pared by 5 bases and J by 7 bases, with 15 bases between. CDR3 sequence (DNA): TGTGCCAGCAGTCCCCGAGCACAGGGACAGCCCCAGCATTTT. Protein sequence: CASSPRAQGQPQHF.

The V gene is TRBV5-6, the J gene TRBJ1-1, with 7 bases matching TRBD1. The CDR3 contains 12 residues. Germline V gives CDR1 SGHDT, CDR2 YYEEEE. J was trimmed by 7 bases and V by 4 bases; bases with no gene match: 4. CDR3 in amino acids: CASSRDRFEAFF. DNA for the CDR3: TGTGCCAGCAGCCGGGACAGATTTGAAGCTTTCTTT. The full variable domain, completed using reference TRBV5-6 and TRBJ1-1, is DAGVTQSPTHLIKTRGQQVTLRCSPKSGHDTVSWYQQALGQGPQFIFQYYEEEERQRGNFPDRFSGHQFPNYSSELNVNALLLGDSALYLCASSRDRFEAFFGQGTRLTVV.

This chain joins TRBV28 and TRBJ2-2, with 7 nucleotides matching TRBD2. V lost 7 bases to trimming and J lost 8 bases; unmatched junction nucleotides: 7. Germline V gene sequence: CDR1 MDHEN, CDR2 SYDVKM. The CDR3 is made up of 13 amino acids. Written as DNA, the CDR3 is TGTGCCAGCACCCTCCAGGGAGGGGGGGAGCTGTTTTTT. Protein sequence: CASTLQGGGELFF.

This rearrangement joins TRBV9 to TRBJ1-2; D is undetermined. This CDR3 has 15 residues. Trimming stripped 1 base from V and 5 bases from J, with 15 bases between. Germline values: CDR1 SGDLS, CDR2 YYNGEE. The CDR3 protein is CASSVWLGSEYGYTF. In DNA, the CDR3 is TGTGCCAGCAGCGTATGGTTGGGCAGTGAATATGGCTACACCTTC.

The V call is TRBV4-1, the J call TRBJ2-3; 7 bases map to TRBD2. The CDR3 sequence is 14 residues long. V shed 4 bases, J shed 4 bases, and the junction held 5 bases outside the gene matches. Germline V CDR1 and CDR2: MGHRA, YSYEKL. DNA for the CDR3: TGCGCCAGCAGCCCCCGACTAGCCGCAGATACGCAGTATTTT. This sequence encodes CASSPRLAADTQYF.

The chain couples TRBV7-2 to TRBJ2-1, with 8 bases aligning to TRBD1. The CDR3 is 15 amino acids. Trimming cost V 1 base and J 7 bases; bases outside gene matches: 6. In germline, CDR1 is SGHTA, CDR2 FQGNSA. CDR3 sequence reads: CASSLEPDRVNEQFF. DNA of the CDR3: TGTGCCAGCAGCTTAGAACCGGACAGGGTGAATGAGCAGTTCTTC.

V usage is TRBV27 and J usage is TRBJ1-1; D is possibly TRBD1 (6 bases). V was shortened by 6 bases and J by 4 bases, with 18 bases between the two germline ends. The CDR3 extends over 15 amino acids. Germline V gene data show CDR1 as MNHEY and CDR2 as SMNVEV (reference sequence). The CDR3 loop reads CASSDTQGYGTEAFF. DNA for the CDR3: TGTGCCAGCAGCGATACACAGGGATATGGCACTGAAGCTTTCTTT.

The V gene is TRBV20-1, the J gene TRBJ1-5; perhaps TRBD1 as D (6 bases). Deletions cut 3 bases from V and 1 base from J, with 10 bases between. The CDR3 length is 14 residues. Germline V CDR1 and CDR2: DFQATT, SNEGSKA (reference sequence). As DNA, the CDR3 is TGCAGTGCTAGTCGGGACACGAGCAATCAGCCCCAGCATTTT. It codes for CSASRDTSNQPQHF.

The chain uses TRBV28 and TRBJ1-2; no definite D call. Germline V gives CDR1 MDHEN, CDR2 SYDVKM. Between the trimmed V and J ends, which lost 2 bases and 2 bases, there was a span of 9 bases. The CDR3 runs to 14 residues. The CDR3 coding sequence is TGTGCCAGCAGTTTACTGGGCCTAAACTATGGCTACACCTTC. It yields the protein CASSLLGLNYGYTF.

The rearrangement uses TRBV21-1 and TRBJ2-7; the table's D call TRBD1 went unverified against the DNA. TRBV21-1 is labeled a pseudogene. CDR3 length: 17 amino acids. The CDR3 DNA is TGTGCCAGCAGCAAATCAAGGCAGGGGCCCCACGTCTACGAGCAGTACGTC. Translation: CASSKSRQGPHVYEQYV.

V gene TRBV5-4 combines with J gene TRBJ1-2; D might be TRBD1 (6 bases). The V gene's germline CDR1 is SGHNT and CDR2 YYREEE (reference sequence). Trimming took off 2 bases at V and 4 bases at J, with 12 bases between the two ends. The length of the CDR3 is 14 residues. CDR3 DNA sequence: TGTGCCAGCAGCTTTGACGGCAGGGGCTATGGCTACACCTTC. This codes for CASSFDGRGYGYTF.

The chain has TRBV5-5 and TRBJ1-1; possibly TRBD1 for D (6 bases). Germline lookup yields CDR1 SGHKS and CDR2 YYEKEE (reference sequence). Trimming pared 3 bases from V and 5 bases from J, leaving 11 bases between. The CDR3 is made up of 13 amino acids. CDR3 residues: CASSWGQGTEAFF. The CDR3 DNA follows: TGTGCCAGCAGCTGGGGACAAGGGACTGAAGCTTTCTTT.

V is TRBV7-3 and J is TRBJ2-3; no clear D gene. V was clipped by 2 bases and J by 2 bases, with 8 bases between them. Germline V gene data show CDR1 as SGHTA and CDR2 as FQGTGA. The CDR3 sequence is 14 residues long. CDR3 sequence: CASSLEPFTDTQYF. For the CDR3, the DNA is TGTGCCAGCAGCTTAGAGCCGTTCACAGATACGCAGTATTTT.

This sequence joins TRBV6-5 and TRBJ2-7; 7 bases fit TRBD1. J lost 0 bases, V lost 6 bases, and 5 bases had no gene match. Germline V lookup: CDR1 MNHEY, CDR2 SVGAGI. There are 14 residues in the CDR3. The CDR3 reads CASSRTGASYEQYV. The CDR3 bases are TGTGCCAGCAGCCGGACAGGTGCCTCCTACGAGCAGTACGTC.

The J gene is TRBJ1-1, the V gene TRBV28; D is ambiguous. The CDR3 is 13 residues long. Germline V lookup: CDR1 MDHEN, CDR2 SYDVKM. V shed 3 bases and J shed 5 bases, with 10 bases lying between them. This chain's CDR3 is CASSFTVGTEAFF. CDR3 DNA: TGTGCCAGCAGTTTCACGGTCGGGACTGAAGCTTTCTTT.

The genes are TRBV29-1 and TRBJ2-5; possible D gene TRBD1, 5 bases. The V end was cut by 3 bases, the J end by 4 bases, with 9 bases between. Germline values: CDR1 SQVTM, CDR2 ANQGSEA. The CDR3 contains 12 residues. In DNA form, the CDR3 reads TGCAGCGTTGACCAGGGAAGAGAGACCCAGTACTTC. It specifies CSVDQGRETQYF.

The rearrangement links TRBV27 to TRBJ2-2; 7 bases are shared with TRBD1. Germline-derived CDR1 and CDR2 are MNHEY and SMNVEV (reference sequence). This CDR3 is built from 13 residues. J gave up 4 bases and V 7 bases, and 3 bases lay outside the gene matches. The CDR3 spells CASIPGGTGELFF. The CDR3 bases are TGTGCCAGCATCCCAGGGGGCACCGGGGAGCTGTTTTTT.

J is TRBJ1-2 and V is TRBV28; 12 positions agree with TRBD1. V shed 5 bases, J shed 4 bases, and the junction held 14 bases outside the gene matches. Germline CDR1 and CDR2: MDHEN and SYDVKM. The CDR3 totals 18 residues. The CDR3 DNA is TGTGCCAGCAGTCTAAAGAAAACCGGGACAGGGGGCCCCTATGGCTACACCTTC. Its translation: CASSLKKTGTGGPYGYTF.

The chain recombines TRBV25-1 with TRBJ2-7; D unresolved. The CDR3 has 16 amino acids. CDR1 is MGHDK and CDR2 is SYGVNS in the germline V gene. V was trimmed by 5 bases and J by 1 base, leaving 18 bases between them. CDR3 sequence reads: CASSFYRNRHSYEQYV. CDR3 DNA sequence: TGTGCCAGCAGTTTCTACCGTAATAGACATTCCTACGAGCAGTACGTC.